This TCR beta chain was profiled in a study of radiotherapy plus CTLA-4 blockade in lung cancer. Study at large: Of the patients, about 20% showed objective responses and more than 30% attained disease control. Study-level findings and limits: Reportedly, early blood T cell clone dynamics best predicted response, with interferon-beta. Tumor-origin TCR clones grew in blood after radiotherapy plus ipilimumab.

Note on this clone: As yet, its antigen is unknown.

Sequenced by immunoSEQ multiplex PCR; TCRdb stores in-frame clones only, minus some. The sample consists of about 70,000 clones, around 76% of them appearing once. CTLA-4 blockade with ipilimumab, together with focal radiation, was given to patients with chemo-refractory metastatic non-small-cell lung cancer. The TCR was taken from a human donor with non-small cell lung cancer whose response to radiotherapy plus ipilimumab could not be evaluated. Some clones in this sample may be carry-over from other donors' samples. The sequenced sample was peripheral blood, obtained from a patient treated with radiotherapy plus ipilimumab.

As DNA, the CDR3 is TGTGCCAGCAGCGTAGTAGTGGTGGGGGGGGGAACAGGTAACTATGGCTACACCTTC. The encoded protein is CASSVVVVGGGTGNYGYTF. This chain joins TRBV9 and TRBJ1-2, with TRBD1 as a possible D gene (5 bases). From germline, CDR1 is SGDLS and CDR2 YYNGEE. This CDR3 has 19 amino acids. V dropped 0 bases and J dropped 1 base, with 22 bases sitting between them. Variable domain in full (rest from reference TRBV9 and TRBJ1-2): DSGVTQTPKHLITATGQRVTLRCSPRSGDLSVYWYQQSLDQGLQFLIQYYNGEERAKGNILERFSAQQFPDLHSELNLSSLELGDSALYFCASSVVVVGGGTGNYGYTFGSGTRLTVV.